This TCR beta chain was obtained from a study of shared clonotypes between healthy human individuals. Study in general: There were three CD4 naive, three CD4 memory, two CD8 naive and one CD8 memory plates per donor. Study-level results: Naive CD4 clonotypes overlapped across several donors at roughly 5%.

Within Nashville, Tennessee resided all donors, each a Caucasian adult. The CDR3 consists of 10 residues. V shed 6 bases and J shed 9 bases, with 9 bases lying between them. Germline lookup yields CDR1 SQVTM and CDR2 ANQGSEA. Execution of the assay was at deep level. Method: immunoSEQ multiplex PCR; TCRdb's copy keeps in-frame clones and lacks some. Among fewer than 1.4 million clones listed, 78% were seen once. On this clone itself: Its antigen is unidentified.

The chain recombines TRBV29-1 with TRBJ2-1; D call uncertain. The sample comprised memory CD4+ T cells from PBMCs. Sample subset: CD45RA-negative fraction. The TCR was taken from a young man in good health. Some clones in this sample may be carry-over from other donors' samples. The DNA of the CDR3 is TGCAGCGTGATTAGAGGTGAGCAGTTCTTC. Translation: CSVIRGEQFF.